At least ten counts were recorded for the clone carrying this T cell receptor beta chain. RNA transcripts served as the template for amplifying TCR beta CDR3 regions. First-round RT-PCR targeting the TCR CDR3 was performed with the HTBI primer set. Each CDR3 protein gets one entry after TCRdb re-called the multiplex PCR reads with MiXCR. The sample includes roughly 570,000 distinct CDR3 sequences, around a sixth of them seen just once. CDR1 and CDR2 from the germline V gene are SGHRS and YFSETQ. This CDR3 has 11 amino acids. V was cut by 4 bases and J by 7 bases, with 9 bases left in between. The sample belongs to a study of T cells in Graves' hyperthyroidism and ophthalmopathy.

The sample taken for sequencing was blood. V usage is TRBV5-1 and J usage is TRBJ2-7; D possibly matches TRBD1 or TRBD2 (5 bases each). The TCR was taken from a woman aged 25 to 45 with Graves' hyperthyroidism. CDR3 sequence (DNA): TGCGCCAGCAGCGAGGGGTGGGAGCAGTACTTC. Residues: CASSEGWEQYF.